The 6 T cell receptor beta chains in this list originate from one sample, sequenced in a study of T cells after yellow fever vaccination. TCRdb ran MiXCR on the 5' RACE reads and lists one entry per CDR3 protein. Of around 500,000 distinct CDR3 sequences in the sample, 20% to 25% were seen once. The sample here was PBMCs, taken roughly 20 days after the first yellow fever vaccination. These receptors were taken from a man younger than 35 who received the YFV17D yellow fever vaccine.

This chain uses TRBV12-3 or TRBV12-4 with TRBJ1-5; no definite D call. Trimming stripped 3 bases from V and 6 bases from J, with 9 bases between. This CDR3 contains 13 residues. The CDR3, as DNA: TGTGCCAGCAGTTTTGGTGGGGTTCAGCCCCAGCATTTT. Residues: CASSFGGVQPQHF.

The chain is built from TRBV5-5 and TRBJ2-7, with D unresolved. The germline V and J ends were trimmed by 1 base and 3 bases, with 5 bases remaining between them. The CDR3 sequence is 12 residues long. Germline assignment: CDR1 SGHKS and CDR2 YYEKEE (reference sequence). The CDR3 DNA is TGTGCCAGCAGCTTGAAGGGCTACGAGCAGTACTTC. Translation: CASSLKGYEQYF.

The genes are TRBV20-1 and TRBJ2-3, with D perhaps assigned TRBD1 or TRBD2 (6 bases each). CDR3 length: 14 amino acids. V was shortened by 6 bases and J by 1 base, with 14 bases between the two germline ends. Germline CDR1 is DFQATT and CDR2 is SNEGSKA (reference sequence). The CDR3, as DNA: TGCAGTGCCATCGGCCGGGGGCGCACAGATACGCAGTATTTT. Translation: CSAIGRGRTDTQYF.

This chain joins TRBV10-3 and TRBJ1-5, with 8 bases identical to TRBD1. Germline V gene data show CDR1 as ENHRY and CDR2 as SYGVKD. Unmatched junction bases numbered 3, after V lost 4 bases and J lost 4 bases. The CDR3 loop spans 14 amino acids. CDR3 loop: CAISVDRDNQPQHF. Here the CDR3 DNA reads TGTGCCATCAGTGTGGACAGGGATAATCAGCCCCAGCATTTT.

This clonotype occurred a few times. The chain recombines TRBV29-1 with TRBJ1-3; a possible D gene is TRBD1 (6 bases). V was trimmed by 6 bases and J by 4 bases, leaving 16 bases between them. The CDR3 spans 14 residues. Germline CDR1 reads SQVTM; CDR2 reads ANQGSEA. The CDR3 region is CSVKGDTYGNTIYF. DNA for the CDR3: TGCAGCGTAAAAGGGGACACCTACGGAAACACCATATATTTT.

J is TRBJ1-6 and V is TRBV3-1; D may be TRBD1 (5 bases). This CDR3 comprises 13 residues. Trimming removed 1 base at V and 10 bases at J, with 8 bases between. Germline V CDR1 and CDR2: LGHDT, YNNKEL (reference sequence). CDR3 in DNA: TGTGCCAGCAGCCAAGTCCGGGGCTCACCCCTCCACTTT. This translates into CASSQVRGSPLHF.